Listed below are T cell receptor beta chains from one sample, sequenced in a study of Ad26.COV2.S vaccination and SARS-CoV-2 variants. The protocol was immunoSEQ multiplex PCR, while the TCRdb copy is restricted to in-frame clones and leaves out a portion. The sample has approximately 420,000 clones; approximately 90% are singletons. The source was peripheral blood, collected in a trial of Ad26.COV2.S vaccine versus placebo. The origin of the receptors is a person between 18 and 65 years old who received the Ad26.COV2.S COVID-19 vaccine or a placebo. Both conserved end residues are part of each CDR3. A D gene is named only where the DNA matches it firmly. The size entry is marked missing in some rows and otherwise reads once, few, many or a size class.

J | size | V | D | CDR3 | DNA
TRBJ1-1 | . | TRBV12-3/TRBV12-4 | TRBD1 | CASSSDRGLAFF | TGTGCCAGCAGTTCGGACAGGGGGCTAGCTTTCTTT
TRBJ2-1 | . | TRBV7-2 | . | CASSPQSDPTYNEQFF | TGTGCCAGCAGCCCCCAATCGGACCCAACCTACAATGAGCAGTTCTTC
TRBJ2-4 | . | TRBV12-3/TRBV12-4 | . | CASSFISWWRGF | TGTGCCAGCAGTTTCATTTCTTGGTGGCGGGGCTTC
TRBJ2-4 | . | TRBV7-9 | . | CASSSIWGLAKNIQYF | TGTGCCAGCAGCTCTATATGGGGACTAGCCAAAAACATTCAGTACTTC
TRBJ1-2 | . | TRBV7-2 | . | CASSPWVRGYTF | TGTGCCAGCAGCCCCTGGGTTCGCGGCTACACCTTC
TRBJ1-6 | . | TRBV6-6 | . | CASSSGDSPLHF | TGTGCCAGCAGTTCTGGGGATTCACCCCTCCACTTT
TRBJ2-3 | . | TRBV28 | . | CASSPDTVTSTDTQYF | TGTGCCAGCAGTCCCGACACAGTCACTAGCACAGATACGCAGTATTTT
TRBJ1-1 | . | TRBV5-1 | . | CASSLIRGGTEAFF | TGCGCCAGCAGCTTGATTCGGGGAGGCACTGAAGCTTTCTTT
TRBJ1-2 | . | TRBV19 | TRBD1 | CASSTSLGQYVGYTF | TGTGCCAGTAGTACATCGCTGGGACAGTACGTTGGCTACACCTTC
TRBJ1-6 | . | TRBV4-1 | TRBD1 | CASSQEQGGNSPLHF | TGCGCCAGCAGCCAAGAACAGGGGGGAAATTCACCCCTCCACTTT
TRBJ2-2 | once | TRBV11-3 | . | CASSLVGGTGELFF | TGTGCCAGCAGCTTAGTAGGCGGCACGGGGGAGCTGTTTTTT
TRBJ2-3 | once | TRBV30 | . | CAWRPGEGDTDTQYF | TGTGCCTGGAGACCCGGGGAGGGGGACACAGATACGCAGTATTTT
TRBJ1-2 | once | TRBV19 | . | CASKPTGMDYGYTF | TGTGCCAGTAAGCCCACAGGGATGGACTATGGCTACACCTTC
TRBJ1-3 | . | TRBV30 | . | CALQTEMTNSGNTIYF | TGTGCCCTCCAGACCGAAATGACAAACTCTGGAAACACCATATATTTT
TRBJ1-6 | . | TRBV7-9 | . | CASSLPLGNSPLHF | TGTGCCAGCAGCTTACCCCTGGGGAATTCACCCCTCCACTTT
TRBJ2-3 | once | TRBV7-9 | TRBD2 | CASSLRRRGATDTQYF | TGTGCCAGCAGCTTAAGACGGCGGGGGGCCACAGATACGCAGTATTTT
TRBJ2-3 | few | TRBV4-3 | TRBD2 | CASSQEARSSGGAFEDTQYF | TGCGCCAGCAGCCAAGAGGCGCGGAGTAGCGGGGGGGCCTTCGAGGATACGCAGTATTTT
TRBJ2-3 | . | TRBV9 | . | CASTYRAGGTDTQYF | TGTGCCAGCACCTACAGGGCAGGGGGCACAGATACGCAGTATTTT
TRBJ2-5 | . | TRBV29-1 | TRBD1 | CSVEAGQISQETQYF | TGCAGCGTTGAAGCGGGACAGATTTCTCAAGAGACCCAGTACTTC
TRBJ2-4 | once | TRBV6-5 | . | CASSSPALAKNIQYF | TGTGCCAGCAGCAGCCCAGCCCTAGCCAAAAACATTCAGTACTTC
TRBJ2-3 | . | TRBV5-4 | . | CASSLGLPTDTQYF | TGTGCCAGCAGCTTGGGGCTACCCACAGATACGCAGTATTTT
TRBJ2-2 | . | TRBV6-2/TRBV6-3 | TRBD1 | CASSLRQGFAGELFF | TGTGCCAGCAGCCTTAGACAGGGGTTCGCCGGGGAGCTGTTTTTT
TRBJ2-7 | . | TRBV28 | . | CASSFPLMGEHEQYF | TGTGCCAGCAGTTTCCCTTTAATGGGGGAGCACGAGCAGTACTTC
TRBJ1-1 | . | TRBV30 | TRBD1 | CAWSPNRGEAFF | TGTGCCTGGAGTCCCAACAGGGGTGAAGCTTTCTTT
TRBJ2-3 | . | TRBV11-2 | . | CASSFTGGPGGTDTQYF | TGTGCCAGCAGCTTTACCGGGGGACCTGGGGGCACAGATACGCAGTATTTT
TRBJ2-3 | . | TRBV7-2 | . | CASRRDKAFTDTQYF | TGTGCCAGCAGGAGAGACAAAGCCTTCACAGATACGCAGTATTTT
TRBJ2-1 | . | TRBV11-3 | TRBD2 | CASSLLAGGYNEQFF | TGTGCCAGCAGCCTGCTGGCGGGGGGTTACAATGAGCAGTTCTTC
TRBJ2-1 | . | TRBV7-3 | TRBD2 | CASSLGTSGLNEQFF | TGTGCCAGCAGCTTAGGGACTAGCGGGCTCAATGAGCAGTTCTTC
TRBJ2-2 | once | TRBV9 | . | CASSVGGDPGELFF | TGTGCCAGCAGCGTAGGGGGGGATCCCGGGGAGCTGTTTTTT
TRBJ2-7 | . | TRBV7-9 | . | CASSLLVDTTYYEQYF | TGTGCCAGCAGCTTGTTAGTCGACACCACCTACTACGAGCAGTACTTC
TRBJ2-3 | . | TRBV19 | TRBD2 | CASSPGGAETDTQYF | TGTGCCAGTTCCCCGGGGGGGGCGGAAACAGATACGCAGTATTTT
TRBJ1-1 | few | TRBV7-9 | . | CASSRLGYNTEAFF | TGTGCCAGCAGCCGGTTGGGTTATAACACTGAAGCTTTCTTT
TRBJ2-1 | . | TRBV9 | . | CASSVYGRNEQFF | TGTGCCAGCAGCGTATATGGGAGGAATGAGCAGTTCTTC
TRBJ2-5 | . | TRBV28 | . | CASSPTGLETQYF | TGTGCCAGCAGTCCTACAGGGTTAGAGACCCAGTACTTC
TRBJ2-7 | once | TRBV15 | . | CATSTPGQPYEQYF | TGTGCCACCAGTACGCCAGGCCAACCGTACGAGCAGTACTTC
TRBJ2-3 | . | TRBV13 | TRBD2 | CASSLGGVGDTQYF | TGTGCCAGCAGCCTTGGGGGGGTAGGAGATACGCAGTATTTT
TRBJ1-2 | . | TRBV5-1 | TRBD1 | CASSWKGQGNYGYTF | TGCGCCAGCAGCTGGAAGGGACAGGGAAACTATGGCTACACCTTC
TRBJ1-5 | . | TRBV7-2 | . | CASSLGWGRNQPQHF | TGTGCCAGCAGCTTAGGATGGGGTCGGAATCAGCCCCAGCATTTT
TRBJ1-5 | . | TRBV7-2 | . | CASSPQGNQPQHF | TGTGCCAGCAGCCCTCAGGGGAATCAGCCCCAGCATTTT
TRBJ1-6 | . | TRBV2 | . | CASSEGAARLHF | TGTGCCAGCAGTGAAGGGGCGGCTAGACTCCACTTT
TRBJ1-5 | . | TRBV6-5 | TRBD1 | CASSYSKGDSQPQHF | TGTGCCAGCAGTTACTCCAAAGGGGACAGCCAGCCCCAGCATTTT
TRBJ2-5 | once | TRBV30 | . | CAWSVLPRAPDPQYF | TGTGCCTGGAGTGTACTCCCCCGGGCCCCTGATCCCCAGTACTTC
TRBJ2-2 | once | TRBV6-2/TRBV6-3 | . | CASSYWGNTGELFF | TGTGCCAGCAGTTACTGGGGCAACACCGGGGAGCTGTTTTTT
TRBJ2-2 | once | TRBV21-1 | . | CASSKDNTGELFF | TGTGCCAGCAGCAAAGACAACACCGGGGAGCTGTTTTTT